This TCR beta chain originates from a study of T cells in Graves' hyperthyroidism and ophthalmopathy. The CDR3 regions of TCR beta were amplified from RNA transcripts. RT-PCR in the first round (using the HTBI primer set) targeted the TCR CDR3. TCRdb processed the multiplex PCR reads anew with MiXCR; each CDR3 protein has one entry. The table lists about 640,000 distinct CDR3 sequences, 20% of them singletons. Study-wide results and caveats: Ophthalmopathy and stable hyperthyroidism were told apart by a 13 V-J model.

Exclusion followed for patients with uncontrolled infection, other autoimmune disease, pregnancy or lactation. Diagnoses used clinical symptoms, serum thyroxine and TRAb, thyroid ultrasound and orbital computed tomography. Germline V lookup: CDR1 MNHEY, CDR2 SVGEGT. CDR3 length: 18 residues. Trimming removed 2 bases from V and 3 bases from J; junction bases left unmatched: 10. Turning to this clonotype: The target antigen is unknown.

The rearrangement joins TRBV6-2 or TRBV6-3 to TRBJ2-3, with 11 bases that match TRBD2. Source material: blood. This TCR came from a man aged 25-45 years with Graves' ophthalmopathy. CDR3: CASSYEITGTSGTDTQYF. As DNA, the CDR3 is TGTGCCAGCAGTTACGAAATTACCGGGACTAGCGGAACAGATACGCAGTATTTT.